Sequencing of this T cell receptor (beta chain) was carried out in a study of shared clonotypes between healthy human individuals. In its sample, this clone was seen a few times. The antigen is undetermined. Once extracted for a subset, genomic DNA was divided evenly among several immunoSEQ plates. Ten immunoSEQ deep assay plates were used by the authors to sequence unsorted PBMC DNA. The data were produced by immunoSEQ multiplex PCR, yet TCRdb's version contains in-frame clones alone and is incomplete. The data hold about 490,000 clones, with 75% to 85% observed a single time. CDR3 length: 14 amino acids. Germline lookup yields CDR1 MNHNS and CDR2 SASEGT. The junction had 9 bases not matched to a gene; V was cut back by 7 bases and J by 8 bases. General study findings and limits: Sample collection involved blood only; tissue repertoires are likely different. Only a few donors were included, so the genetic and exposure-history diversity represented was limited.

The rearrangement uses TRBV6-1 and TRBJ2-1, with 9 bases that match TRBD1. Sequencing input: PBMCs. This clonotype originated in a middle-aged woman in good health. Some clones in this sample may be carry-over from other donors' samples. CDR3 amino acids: CASKTGTGIHEQFF. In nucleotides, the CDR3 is TGTGCCAGCAAAACCGGGACAGGGATACATGAGCAGTTCTTC.